This is a list of T cell receptor beta chains from one sample in a study of blood T cell repertoires in COVID-19. Sequencing used immunoSEQ multiplex PCR; TCRdb keeps in-frame clones, though not all of them. Of about 50,000 clones listed, under 90% are singletons. Sequenced: peripheral blood. The receptors come from a man between 70 and 80 years old with acute or convalescent COVID-19. CDR3s leave out the opening cysteine and the closing phenylalanine or tryptophan. Each record gives: CDR3 protein, J gene, V gene, D gene. The D gene is left open where the match is weak.

cdr3_aa: ASSRQGLPYEQY
j_call: TRBJ2-7
v_call: TRBV5-5
d_call: TRBD1

cdr3_aa: ASSERHTGGAKGYT
j_call: TRBJ1-2
v_call: TRBV2
d_call: TRBD1

cdr3_aa: ASSDPIMNTEAF
j_call: TRBJ1-1
v_call: TRBV10-2
d_call: .

cdr3_aa: ASSPDTGGSTDTQY
j_call: TRBJ2-3
v_call: TRBV18
d_call: TRBD2

cdr3_aa: ASTFGRGSYGYT
j_call: TRBJ1-2
v_call: TRBV2
d_call: .

cdr3_aa: ASSADRGNSQPQH
j_call: TRBJ1-5
v_call: TRBV5-6
d_call: TRBD1

cdr3_aa: ASSGQGAGTEAF
j_call: TRBJ1-1
v_call: TRBV5-1
d_call: TRBD1

cdr3_aa: AWTRTGVSYEQY
j_call: TRBJ2-7
v_call: TRBV30
d_call: TRBD1

cdr3_aa: ASSFGGASSGNTIY
j_call: TRBJ1-3
v_call: TRBV5-1
d_call: .

cdr3_aa: ATSPARETEAF
j_call: TRBJ1-1
v_call: TRBV15
d_call: .

cdr3_aa: ASSYTGTSGSSEQF
j_call: TRBJ2-1
v_call: TRBV27
d_call: TRBD2

cdr3_aa: ASSDRGPSNQPQH
j_call: TRBJ1-5
v_call: TRBV5-5
d_call: TRBD1

cdr3_aa: ASSLTGGGYGYT
j_call: TRBJ1-2
v_call: TRBV5-1
d_call: TRBD1

cdr3_aa: ASSLAFRTSENTGELF
j_call: TRBJ2-2
v_call: TRBV7-9
d_call: TRBD2

cdr3_aa: APRERAQETQY
j_call: TRBJ2-5
v_call: TRBV9
d_call: .

cdr3_aa: ASGQVSPLH
j_call: TRBJ1-6
v_call: TRBV6-5
d_call: TRBD1

cdr3_aa: ASISRDSSYNEQF
j_call: TRBJ2-1
v_call: TRBV6-6
d_call: TRBD1

cdr3_aa: ASSQDTATNEKLF
j_call: TRBJ1-4
v_call: TRBV4-3
d_call: .

cdr3_aa: ASSYPEQGNSNQPQH
j_call: TRBJ1-5
v_call: TRBV6-2/TRBV6-3
d_call: TRBD1

cdr3_aa: ASSPIIGGGGEQF
j_call: TRBJ2-1
v_call: TRBV5-4
d_call: .

cdr3_aa: ASSYSGTTGATINQPQH
j_call: TRBJ1-5
v_call: TRBV6-2/TRBV6-3
d_call: .

cdr3_aa: SVLGLGAEAF
j_call: TRBJ1-1
v_call: TRBV29-1
d_call: .

cdr3_aa: ASSRQGFSNQPQH
j_call: TRBJ1-5
v_call: TRBV6-6
d_call: TRBD1

cdr3_aa: ASSLGSAGANVLT
j_call: TRBJ2-6
v_call: TRBV5-5
d_call: .

cdr3_aa: ASSTALAGPYEQY
j_call: TRBJ2-7
v_call: TRBV7-2
d_call: TRBD2

cdr3_aa: ASSPGTVSEKLF
j_call: TRBJ1-4
v_call: TRBV7-8
d_call: TRBD1

cdr3_aa: ASSLVDSYGYT
j_call: TRBJ1-2
v_call: TRBV5-4
d_call: .

cdr3_aa: ASSHGSGNTIY
j_call: TRBJ1-3
v_call: TRBV5-1
d_call: .

cdr3_aa: ASSLAPSGGAGETQY
j_call: TRBJ2-5
v_call: TRBV5-1
d_call: TRBD2

cdr3_aa: ASSQERTTKEQF
j_call: TRBJ2-1
v_call: TRBV4-1
d_call: .

cdr3_aa: ASSVGGSGVLPGY
j_call: TRBJ2-3
v_call: TRBV9
d_call: TRBD2

cdr3_aa: ASYKKAGAGANVLT
j_call: TRBJ2-6
v_call: TRBV2
d_call: TRBD2

cdr3_aa: ASSLNRGQETQY
j_call: TRBJ2-5
v_call: TRBV11-2
d_call: TRBD1

cdr3_aa: ASSLDRRYSPLH
j_call: TRBJ1-6
v_call: TRBV18
d_call: .

cdr3_aa: ASSPVPNTGELF
j_call: TRBJ2-2
v_call: TRBV7-3
d_call: .

cdr3_aa: ASSLYDGETEAF
j_call: TRBJ1-1
v_call: TRBV7-8
d_call: .

cdr3_aa: ASSLAGEGEQY
j_call: TRBJ2-7
v_call: TRBV28
d_call: TRBD2

cdr3_aa: ASSSTNTYEQY
j_call: TRBJ2-7
v_call: TRBV7-6
d_call: .

cdr3_aa: ASSQGSAGANVLT
j_call: TRBJ2-6
v_call: TRBV14
d_call: .

cdr3_aa: ASSLRHLVPRGLNEKLF
j_call: TRBJ1-4
v_call: TRBV7-2
d_call: .

cdr3_aa: ASSFTGQSNTEAF
j_call: TRBJ1-1
v_call: TRBV5-1
d_call: TRBD1

cdr3_aa: ASSQRTSGPSHWAYEQY
j_call: TRBJ2-7
v_call: TRBV4-3
d_call: TRBD2

cdr3_aa: ASSRSWDRANEQF
j_call: TRBJ2-1
v_call: TRBV5-5
d_call: TRBD1

cdr3_aa: AWTKLYEQY
j_call: TRBJ2-7
v_call: TRBV30
d_call: .

cdr3_aa: ASSQKLRSSSGNTIY
j_call: TRBJ1-3
v_call: TRBV3-1/TRBV3-2
d_call: .

cdr3_aa: ASSQFTGTPYEQY
j_call: TRBJ2-7
v_call: TRBV11-2
d_call: .

cdr3_aa: ATMGQGAGELF
j_call: TRBJ2-2
v_call: TRBV24-1
d_call: TRBD1

cdr3_aa: ASTPVWEADTQY
j_call: TRBJ2-3
v_call: TRBV19
d_call: .

cdr3_aa: ASSRGDSRPTQY
j_call: TRBJ2-5
v_call: TRBV28
d_call: TRBD1

cdr3_aa: SASVFSGNTIY
j_call: TRBJ1-3
v_call: TRBV20-1
d_call: .

cdr3_aa: ASSAAGGGNEQF
j_call: TRBJ2-1
v_call: TRBV9
d_call: TRBD2

cdr3_aa: ASSPSGQGFYGYT
j_call: TRBJ1-2
v_call: TRBV5-6
d_call: TRBD1

cdr3_aa: ASKSPGTASYEQY
j_call: TRBJ2-7
v_call: TRBV27
d_call: TRBD1

cdr3_aa: ASSQGGLAKNIQY
j_call: TRBJ2-4
v_call: TRBV3-1/TRBV3-2
d_call: .